This T cell receptor beta chain is from a study of T cells after yellow fever vaccination. V was clipped by 4 bases and J by 2 bases, with 16 bases between them. This CDR3 contains 16 residues. The germline CDR1 and CDR2 sequences are KGHDR and SFDVKD. MiXCR, run by TCRdb on the 5' RACE reads, gives a single entry per CDR3 protein. Among hundreds of thousands of distinct CDR3 sequences listed, more than 3% were seen once. This clonotype has a count of ten or more. This material consisted of PBMCs, taken on the day of the yellow fever booster vaccination. This TCR was recovered from a man between 18 and 35 years old who received the YFV17D yellow fever vaccine. The gene calls are TRBV24-1 and TRBJ1-1, with D maybe TRBD1 (6 bases). CDR3: CATSDTGGGPNTEAFF. The CDR3 coding sequence is TGTGCCACCAGTGACACTGGGGGGGGGCCCAACACTGAAGCTTTCTTT.